The 2 T cell receptor beta chains in this list originate from one sample, sequenced in a study of technical replicates of blood from a handful of donors. The table came from immunoSEQ multiplex PCR; TCRdb's copy has only in-frame clones and leaves some out. This sample has 75,000 to 90,000 clones, with 85% to 95% found just once. Source material: T cells isolated from PBMCs. All receptors derive from a human donor in good health.

The rearrangement links TRBV14 to TRBJ2-7; 11 bases are a match to TRBD1. The trim removed 3 bases at V and 4 bases at J, leaving 23 bases unmatched. CDR3 length: 21 residues. CDR1 is SGHDN, CDR2 FVKESK, per germline. The CDR3 here is CASSHYPRTGGKREVMYEQYF. The CDR3 coding sequence is TGTGCCAGCAGCCATTACCCACGGACAGGGGGCAAGCGGGAGGTAATGTACGAGCAGTACTTC.

V is TRBV27 and J is TRBJ1-2, with no clear D. V gave up 3 bases and J gave up 5 bases, with 13 bases separating them. Germline V lookup: CDR1 MNHEY, CDR2 SMNVEV (reference sequence). The CDR3 runs 14 residues. Written as DNA, the CDR3 is TGTGCCAGCAGTTTTTCGGGGTATGGATATGGCTACACCTTC. It codes for CASSFSGYGYGYTF.